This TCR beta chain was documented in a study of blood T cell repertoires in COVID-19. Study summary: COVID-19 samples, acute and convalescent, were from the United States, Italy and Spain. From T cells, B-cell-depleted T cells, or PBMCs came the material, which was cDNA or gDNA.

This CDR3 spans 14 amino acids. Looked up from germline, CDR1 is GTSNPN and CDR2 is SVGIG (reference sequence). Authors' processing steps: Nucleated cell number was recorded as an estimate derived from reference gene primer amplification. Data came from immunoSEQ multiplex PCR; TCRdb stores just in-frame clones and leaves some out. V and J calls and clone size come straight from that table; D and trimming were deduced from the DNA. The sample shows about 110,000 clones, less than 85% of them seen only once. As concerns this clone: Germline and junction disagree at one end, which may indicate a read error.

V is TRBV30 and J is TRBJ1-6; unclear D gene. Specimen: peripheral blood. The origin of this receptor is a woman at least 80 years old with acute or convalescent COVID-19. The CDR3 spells CAWGVLSYNSPLHF. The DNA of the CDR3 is TGTGCCTGGGGTGTTCTCTCCTATAATTCACCCCTCCACTTT.